This TCR beta chain was sequenced for a study of cytomegalovirus exposure and HLA in healthy donors. PCR employed 60 Vbeta and 13 Jbeta primers. Produced via immunoSEQ multiplex PCR; TCRdb's table is partial and in-frame only. This table holds some 100,000 clones, roughly 79% found once. The CDR3 loop spans 14 amino acids. Trimming shortened V by 2 bases and J by 5 bases, and 10 bases separated the two germline ends. Germline V gene sequence: CDR1 MNHEY, CDR2 SMNVEV (reference sequence). General study points: In a later analysis, TCR beta V- and J-gene trimming showed a link to a missense DCLRE1C variant. The records held CMV serostatus as the only immune exposure information.

With respect to this clone: Antigen: not known.

J is TRBJ1-5 and V is TRBV27; D remains ambiguous. The TCR sequence derives from a woman in her thirties or forties in good health and CMV-seronegative. The material sequenced was PBMCs. For the CDR3, the DNA is TGTGCCAGCAGTTTACGAGGCGCCGATCAGCCCCAGCATTTT. Protein: CASSLRGADQPQHF.